This TCR beta chain was documented in a study of T cells in Graves' hyperthyroidism and ophthalmopathy. Active moderate-to-severe ophthalmopathy, Clinical Activity Score at least 3, NOSPECS at least 4, under 3 months' duration. Patients showing uncontrolled infection, other autoimmune disease, pregnancy or lactation were ineligible. Findings and caveats of the study: Stable hyperthyroidism was separated from ophthalmopathy by a model based on 13 V-J features. Blood also carried most thyroid clonotypes expanded above 0.001.

Amplification targeted TCR beta CDR3 regions from RNA transcripts. The TCR CDR3 first-round RT-PCR relied on the HTBI primer set. One entry per CDR3 protein results from TCRdb running MiXCR on the multiplex PCR reads. The repertoire holds hundreds of thousands of distinct CDR3 sequences, with approximately 21% as singletons. In germline, CDR1 is SGHTA, CDR2 FQGTGA. V lost 5 bases and J lost 10, with 15 bases in between. The CDR3 spans 13 residues. Only one count was recorded for this clonotype. Its cognate antigen is unknown. This chain links TRBV7-3 with TRBJ2-1, with D perhaps being TRBD1 or TRBD2 (5 bases each). The receptor comes from a man aged 25 to 45 with Graves' ophthalmopathy. What was sequenced was blood. In DNA form, the CDR3 reads TGTGCCAGCAGCCCCTCTGGGACGGAGGAGCAGTTCTTC. It yields the protein CASSPSGTEEQFF.